A selection of T cell receptor beta chains follows, all from one sample in a study of cytomegalovirus exposure and HLA in healthy donors. TCRdb's copy holds only in-frame clones and misses some; the assay was immunoSEQ multiplex PCR. The table includes about 130,000 clones, 55% to 75% detected once. The specimen sequenced was PBMCs. The receptors shown here come from a man younger than 40 in good health and CMV-seronegative. The CDR3 runs from the conserved cysteine through the conserved F or W. A D gene is named only where the DNA matches it firmly. Only part of the rows carry a size: once, few, many, or a class if the clone is expanded.

CDR3 length: 14; clone size: -; V gene: TRBV21-1; D gene: -; J gene: TRBJ1-2; CDR3 protein: CASSKPDRAYGYTF; CDR3 DNA: TGTGCCAGCAGTAAACCGGACAGGGCCTATGGCTACACCTTC
CDR3 length: 14; clone size: -; V gene: TRBV6-5; D gene: TRBD1; J gene: TRBJ1-3; CDR3 protein: CASRPGGSGNTIYF; CDR3 DNA: TGTGCCAGCAGGCCAGGGGGTTCGGGAAACACCATATATTTT
CDR3 length: 16; clone size: few; V gene: TRBV15; D gene: -; J gene: TRBJ2-7; CDR3 protein: CATSRVQGLSSYEQYF; CDR3 DNA: TGTGCCACCAGCAGGGTTCAGGGCCTAAGCTCCTACGAGCAGTACTTC
CDR3 length: 15; clone size: -; V gene: TRBV4-1; D gene: TRBD1; J gene: TRBJ1-2; CDR3 protein: CASSSKGGNYYGYTF; CDR3 DNA: TGCGCCAGCAGCAGTAAAGGGGGCAATTACTATGGCTACACCTTC
CDR3 length: 18; clone size: -; V gene: TRBV9; D gene: TRBD1; J gene: TRBJ2-7; CDR3 protein: CASSVAPGGQGYSYEQYF; CDR3 DNA: TGTGCCAGCAGCGTAGCACCCGGCGGACAGGGTTATTCCTACGAGCAGTACTTC
CDR3 length: 14; clone size: once; V gene: TRBV27; D gene: TRBD1; J gene: TRBJ1-1; CDR3 protein: CASSFAGGVTEAFF; CDR3 DNA: TGTGCCAGCAGTTTTGCAGGGGGCGTCACTGAAGCTTTCTTT
CDR3 length: 15; clone size: -; V gene: TRBV7-2; D gene: TRBD2; J gene: TRBJ2-7; CDR3 protein: CASSSGLAGGYEQYF; CDR3 DNA: TGTGCCAGCAGCTCGGGACTAGCGGGGGGGTACGAGCAGTACTTC
CDR3 length: 14; clone size: few; V gene: TRBV28; D gene: TRBD2; J gene: TRBJ2-5; CDR3 protein: CASSLAGVEETQYF; CDR3 DNA: TGTGCCAGCAGTTTGGCGGGGGTTGAGGAGACCCAGTACTTC
CDR3 length: 15; clone size: once; V gene: TRBV6-1; D gene: -; J gene: TRBJ2-7; CDR3 protein: CASSFNYRGGYEQYF; CDR3 DNA: TGTGCCAGCAGCTTTAACTACAGGGGAGGCTACGAGCAGTACTTC
CDR3 length: 11; clone size: few; V gene: TRBV2; D gene: -; J gene: TRBJ1-6; CDR3 protein: CASSANSPLHF; CDR3 DNA: TGTGCCAGCAGTGCGAATTCACCCCTCCACTTT
CDR3 length: 13; clone size: -; V gene: TRBV6-1; D gene: -; J gene: TRBJ2-5; CDR3 protein: CASSWGRGETQYF; CDR3 DNA: TGTGCCAGCAGTTGGGGCCGGGGGGAGACCCAGTACTTC
CDR3 length: 14; clone size: -; V gene: TRBV30; D gene: TRBD2; J gene: TRBJ2-3; CDR3 protein: CAWLAGGLTDTQYF; CDR3 DNA: TGTGCCTGGCTAGCGGGGGGGCTCACAGATACGCAGTATTTT
CDR3 length: 14; clone size: once; V gene: TRBV6-6; D gene: TRBD1; J gene: TRBJ1-4; CDR3 protein: CASETGQGYEKLFF; CDR3 DNA: TGTGCCAGCGAGACGGGACAGGGATATGAAAAACTGTTTTTT
CDR3 length: 15; clone size: few; V gene: TRBV5-4; D gene: -; J gene: TRBJ1-4; CDR3 protein: CASSLAREGNEKLFF; CDR3 DNA: TGTGCCAGCAGCTTGGCACGGGAGGGCAACGAAAAACTGTTTTTT
CDR3 length: 18; clone size: -; V gene: TRBV7-8; D gene: TRBD1; J gene: TRBJ1-2; CDR3 protein: CASSDPGGQGALYYGYTF; CDR3 DNA: TGTGCCAGCAGCGATCCGGGCGGACAGGGGGCCCTCTACTATGGCTACACCTTC
CDR3 length: 16; clone size: -; V gene: TRBV15; D gene: -; J gene: TRBJ2-5; CDR3 protein: CATSRGLGTGEETQYF; CDR3 DNA: TGTGCCACCAGCAGGGGTCTCGGGACGGGAGAAGAGACCCAGTACTTC
CDR3 length: 14; clone size: -; V gene: TRBV15; D gene: -; J gene: TRBJ2-7; CDR3 protein: CATSRAGGPYEQYF; CDR3 DNA: TGTGCCACCAGCAGAGCCGGGGGGCCCTACGAGCAGTACTTC
CDR3 length: 14; clone size: -; V gene: TRBV6-1; D gene: TRBD1; J gene: TRBJ2-3; CDR3 protein: CASSGGTGTDTQYF; CDR3 DNA: TGTGCCAGCAGTGGCGGGACAGGGACGGATACGCAGTATTTT